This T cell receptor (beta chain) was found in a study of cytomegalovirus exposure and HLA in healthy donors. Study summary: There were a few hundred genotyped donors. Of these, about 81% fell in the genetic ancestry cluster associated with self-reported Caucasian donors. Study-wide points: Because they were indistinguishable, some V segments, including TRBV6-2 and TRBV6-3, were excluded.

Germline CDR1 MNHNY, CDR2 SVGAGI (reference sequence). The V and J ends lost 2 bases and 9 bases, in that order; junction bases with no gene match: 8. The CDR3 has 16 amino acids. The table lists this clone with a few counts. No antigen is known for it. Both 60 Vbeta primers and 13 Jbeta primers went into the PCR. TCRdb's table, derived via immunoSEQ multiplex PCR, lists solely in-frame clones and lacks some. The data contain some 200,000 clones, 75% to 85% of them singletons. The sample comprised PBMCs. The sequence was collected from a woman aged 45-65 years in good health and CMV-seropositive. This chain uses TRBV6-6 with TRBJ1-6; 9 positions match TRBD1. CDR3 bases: TGTGCCAGCAGTTACCCCAGGACAGGGGACCTTTCACCCCTCCACTTT. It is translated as CASSYPRTGDLSPLHF.